The present T cell receptor beta chain was sequenced within a study of T cells in Graves' hyperthyroidism and ophthalmopathy. It was RNA transcripts that yielded the amplified TCR beta CDR3 regions. During a first-round RT-PCR of the TCR CDR3, the HTBI primer set was used. MiXCR, run by TCRdb on the multiplex PCR reads, gives a single entry per CDR3 protein. The sample consists of a few hundred thousand distinct CDR3 sequences, about 45% of them appearing once. The CDR3 consists of 15 residues. V was clipped by 5 bases and J by 6 bases; unmatched bases: 12. The germline V gene encodes CDR1 LNHNV and CDR2 YYDKDF (reference sequence). Recently diagnosed hyperthyroidism of less than 2 months' duration affected patients aged 18 to 65.

V and J are TRBV15 and TRBJ2-7; 8 positions match TRBD1. This TCR derives from a woman between 18 and 30 years old with Graves' hyperthyroidism. Sample: peripheral blood or thyroid tissue (not recorded which). The CDR3 nucleotides read TGTGCCACCAGCTCCCGGACAGGGAAAAGGGCCGAGCAGTACTTC. As protein: CATSSRTGKRAEQYF.